This T cell receptor (beta chain) was captured by sequencing in a study of T-cell reconstitution after alpha-beta-depleted transplantation in children. Study-level points and caveats: Certain patients had high TCRbeta diversity at day 60, and it came from recipient T cells and thymic progenitors that survived. After transplant, at about two months, alpha-beta T cells were reportedly derived from several hundred expanded graft clones.

This clonotype was counted only a few times. Its antigen is as yet unknown. The CDR3 spans 15 residues. CDR1 and CDR2 (germline): SGDLS, YYNGEE. The V and J ends lost 0 bases and 7 bases respectively, with 14 bases between them. Unique molecular identifiers featured in how the TCRbeta library was prepared. MiXCR, run by TCRdb on the PCR reads, gives a single entry per CDR3 protein. Of about a million distinct CDR3 sequences in the sample, about 29% were seen once. This sequence was found in a boy younger than two who had a stem cell transplant for SCID, so the T cells may come from the graft donor. The sequenced sample was PBMCs, mostly from graft donor cells, obtained 360 days after TCRalphabeta/CD19-depleted stem cell transplant. This chain connects TRBV9 to TRBJ2-1; D is possibly TRBD2 (6 bases). CDR3 nucleotides: TGTGCCAGCAGCGTAGCTAAAGGAGGGACGAATGAGCAGTTCTTC. Its protein product is CASSVAKGGTNEQFF.